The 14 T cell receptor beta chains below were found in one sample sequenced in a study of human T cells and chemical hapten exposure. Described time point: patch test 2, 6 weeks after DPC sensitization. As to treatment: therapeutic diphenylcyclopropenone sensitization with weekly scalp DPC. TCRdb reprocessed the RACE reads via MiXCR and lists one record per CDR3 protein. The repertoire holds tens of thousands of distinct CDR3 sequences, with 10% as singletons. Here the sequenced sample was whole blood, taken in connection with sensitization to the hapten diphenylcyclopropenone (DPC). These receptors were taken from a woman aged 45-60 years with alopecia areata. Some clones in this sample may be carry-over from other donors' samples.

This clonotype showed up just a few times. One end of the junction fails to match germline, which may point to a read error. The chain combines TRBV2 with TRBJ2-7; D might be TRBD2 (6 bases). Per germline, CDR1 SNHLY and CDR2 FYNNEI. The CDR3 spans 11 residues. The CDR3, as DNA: TGTGCCAGCAGTGATGGAGGGAGAGGAAACTTC. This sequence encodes CASSDGGRGNF. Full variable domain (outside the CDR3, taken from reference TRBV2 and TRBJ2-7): EPEVTQTPSHQVTQMGQEVILRCVPISNHLYFYWYRQILGQKVEFLVSFYNNEISEKSEIFDDQFSVERPDGSNFTLKIRSTKLEDSAMYFCASSDGGRGNFGPGTRLTVT.

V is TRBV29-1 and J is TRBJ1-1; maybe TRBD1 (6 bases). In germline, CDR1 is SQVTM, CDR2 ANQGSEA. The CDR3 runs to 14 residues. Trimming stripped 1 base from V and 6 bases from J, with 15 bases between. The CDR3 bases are TGCAGCGTTGAAGTAATACGGGGGGCCCCTGAAGCTTTCTTT. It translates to CSVEVIRGAPEAFF.

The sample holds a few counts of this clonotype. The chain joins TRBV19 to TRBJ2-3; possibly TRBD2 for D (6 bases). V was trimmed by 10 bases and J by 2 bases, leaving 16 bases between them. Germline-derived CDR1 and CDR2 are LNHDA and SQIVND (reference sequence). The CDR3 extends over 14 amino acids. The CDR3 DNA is TGTGCCACCGCCCGGGACTCTCTCACAGATACGCAGTATTTT. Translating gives CATARDSLTDTQYF.

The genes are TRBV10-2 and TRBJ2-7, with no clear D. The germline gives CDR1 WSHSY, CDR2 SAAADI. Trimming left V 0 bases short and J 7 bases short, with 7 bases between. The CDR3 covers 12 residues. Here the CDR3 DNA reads TGCGCCAGCAGTGAGTCGCCGAGGGAGCAGTACTTC. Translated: CASSESPREQYF.

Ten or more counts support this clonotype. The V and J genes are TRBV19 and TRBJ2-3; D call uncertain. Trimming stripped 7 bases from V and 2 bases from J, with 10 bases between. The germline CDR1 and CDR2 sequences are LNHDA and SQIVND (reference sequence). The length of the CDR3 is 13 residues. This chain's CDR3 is CASNAGDTDTQYF. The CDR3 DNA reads TGTGCCAGTAACGCAGGCGACACAGATACGCAGTATTTT.

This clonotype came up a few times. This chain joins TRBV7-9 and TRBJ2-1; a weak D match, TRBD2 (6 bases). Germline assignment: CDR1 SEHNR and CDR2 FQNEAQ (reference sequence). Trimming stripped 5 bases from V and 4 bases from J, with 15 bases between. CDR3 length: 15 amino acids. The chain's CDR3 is CASSPGRDPYNEQFF. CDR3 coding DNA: TGTGCCAGCAGCCCGGGGCGGGACCCGTACAATGAGCAGTTCTTC.

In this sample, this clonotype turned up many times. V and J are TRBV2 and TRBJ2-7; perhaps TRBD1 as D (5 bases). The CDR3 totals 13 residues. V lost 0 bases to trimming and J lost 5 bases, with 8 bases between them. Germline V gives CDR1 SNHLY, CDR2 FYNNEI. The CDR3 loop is CASSEALRDEQYF. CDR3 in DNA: TGTGCCAGCAGTGAAGCGCTCAGGGACGAGCAGTACTTC.

For the CDR3, the DNA is TGTGCCACTTGCTGGGACTCATCCTACGAGCAGTACTTC. Translated: CATCWDSSYEQYF. The V gene is TRBV2, the J gene TRBJ2-7; perhaps TRBD2 as D (6 bases). There are 13 residues in the CDR3. V was clipped by 10 bases and J by 1 base, with 14 bases between them. In germline, CDR1 is SNHLY, CDR2 FYNNEI. Looking up the rest from reference TRBV2 and TRBJ2-7 gives the full variable domain: EPEVTQTPSHQVTQMGQEVILRCVPISNHLYFYWYRQILGQKVEFLVSFYNNEISEKSEIFDDQFSVERPDGSNFTLKIRSTKLEDSAMYFCATCWDSSYEQYFGPGTRLTVT.

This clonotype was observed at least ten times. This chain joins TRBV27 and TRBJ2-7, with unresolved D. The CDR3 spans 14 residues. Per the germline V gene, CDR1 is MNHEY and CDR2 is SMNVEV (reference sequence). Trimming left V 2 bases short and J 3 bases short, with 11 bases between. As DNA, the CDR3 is TGTGCCAGCAGTTTAAAGCCAGTCTTCTACGAGCAGTACTTC. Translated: CASSLKPVFYEQYF.

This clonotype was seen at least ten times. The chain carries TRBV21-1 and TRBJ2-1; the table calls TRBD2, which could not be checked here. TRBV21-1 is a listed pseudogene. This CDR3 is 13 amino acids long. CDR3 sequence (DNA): TGTGCCAGTGGACTAGTCGGATACAATGAGCAGTTCTTC. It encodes CASGLVGYNEQFF.

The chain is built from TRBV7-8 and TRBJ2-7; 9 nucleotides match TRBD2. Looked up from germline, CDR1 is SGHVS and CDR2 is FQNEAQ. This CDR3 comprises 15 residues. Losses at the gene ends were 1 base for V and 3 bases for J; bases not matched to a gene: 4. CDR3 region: CASSLGGSGSYEQYF. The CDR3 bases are TGTGCCAGCAGCTTAGGGGGTAGCGGGAGCTACGAGCAGTACTTC.

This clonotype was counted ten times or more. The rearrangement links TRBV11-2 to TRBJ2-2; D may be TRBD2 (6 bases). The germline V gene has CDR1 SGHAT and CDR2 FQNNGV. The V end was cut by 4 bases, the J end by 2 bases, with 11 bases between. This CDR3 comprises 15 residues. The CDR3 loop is CASSSAGLNTGELFF. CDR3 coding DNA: TGTGCCAGCAGCTCCGCTGGACTAAACACCGGGGAGCTGTTTTTT. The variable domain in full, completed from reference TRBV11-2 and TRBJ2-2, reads EAGVAQSPRYKIIEKRQSVAFWCNPISGHATLYWYQQILGQGPKLLIQFQNNGVVDDSQLPKDRFSAERLKGVDSTLKIQPAKLEDSAVYLCASSSAGLNTGELFFGEGSRLTVL.

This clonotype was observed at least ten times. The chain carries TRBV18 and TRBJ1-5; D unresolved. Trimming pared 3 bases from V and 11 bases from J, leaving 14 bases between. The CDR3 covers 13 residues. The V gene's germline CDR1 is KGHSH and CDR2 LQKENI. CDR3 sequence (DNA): TGTGCCAGCTCACCGATCGCCGACGTAGCCCAGCATTTT. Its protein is CASSPIADVAQHF.

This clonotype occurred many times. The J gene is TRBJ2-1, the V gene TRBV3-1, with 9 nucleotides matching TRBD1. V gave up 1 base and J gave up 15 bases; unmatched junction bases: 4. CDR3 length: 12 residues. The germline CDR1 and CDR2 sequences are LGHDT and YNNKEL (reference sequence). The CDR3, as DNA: TGTGCCAGCAGCCAAGGACAGGGGGGTCGGTTCTTC. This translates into CASSQGQGGRFF.